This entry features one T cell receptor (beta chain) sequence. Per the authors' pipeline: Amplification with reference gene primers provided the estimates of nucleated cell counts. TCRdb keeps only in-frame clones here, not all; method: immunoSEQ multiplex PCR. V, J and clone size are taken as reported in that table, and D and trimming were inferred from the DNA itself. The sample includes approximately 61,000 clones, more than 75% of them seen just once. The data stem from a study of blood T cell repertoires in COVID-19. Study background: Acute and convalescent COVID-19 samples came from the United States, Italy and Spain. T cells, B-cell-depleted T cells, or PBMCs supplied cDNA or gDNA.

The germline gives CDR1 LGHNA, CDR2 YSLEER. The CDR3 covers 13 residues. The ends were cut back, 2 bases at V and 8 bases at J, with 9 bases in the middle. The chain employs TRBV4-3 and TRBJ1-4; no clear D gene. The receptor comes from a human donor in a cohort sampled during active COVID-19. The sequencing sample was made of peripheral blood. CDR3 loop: CASSQLPGEKLFF. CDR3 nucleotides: TGCGCCAGCAGCCAACTACCGGGGGAAAAACTGTTTTTT.